This TCR beta chain was recovered during a study of CD8 T cells in ankylosing spondylitis. TCRdb recomputed calls from the 5' RACE reads with MiXCR, one row per CDR3 protein. The data hold fewer than 250,000 distinct CDR3 sequences, with about 10% observed a single time. Per germline, CDR1 MGHRA and CDR2 YSYEKL. The germline V and J ends were trimmed by 3 bases and 6 bases, with 12 bases remaining between them. The CDR3 runs 13 residues. This clonotype was recorded many times. Input material: blood, either unsorted or a sorted T cell fraction (not recorded which). This chain uses TRBV4-1 with TRBJ2-7, with a possible D match to TRBD2 (6 bases). This clonotype originated in a male donor with ankylosing spondylitis or in good health (not recorded which). The CDR3 region has the DNA TGCGCCAGCAGCCACCTCACGGAGGGCGAGCAGTACTTC. Translation gives CASSHLTEGEQYF.